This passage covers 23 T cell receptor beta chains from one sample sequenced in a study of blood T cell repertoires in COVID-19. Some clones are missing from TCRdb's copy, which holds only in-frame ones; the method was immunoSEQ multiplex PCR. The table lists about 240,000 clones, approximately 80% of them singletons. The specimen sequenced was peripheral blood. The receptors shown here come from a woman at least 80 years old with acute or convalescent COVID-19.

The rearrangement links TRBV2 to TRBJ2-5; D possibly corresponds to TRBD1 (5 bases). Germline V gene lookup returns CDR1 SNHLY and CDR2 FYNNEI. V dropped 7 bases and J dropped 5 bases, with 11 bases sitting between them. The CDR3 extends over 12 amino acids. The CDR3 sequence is CASKIGAETQYF. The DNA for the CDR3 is TGTGCCAGCAAAATTGGGGCGGAGACCCAGTACTTC.

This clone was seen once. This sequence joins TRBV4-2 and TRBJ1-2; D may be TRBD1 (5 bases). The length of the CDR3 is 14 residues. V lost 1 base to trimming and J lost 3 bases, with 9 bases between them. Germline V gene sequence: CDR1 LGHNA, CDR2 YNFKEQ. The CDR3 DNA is TGTGCCAGCAGCCAAGTAGACAGAGACTATGGCTACACCTTC. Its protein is CASSQVDRDYGYTF.

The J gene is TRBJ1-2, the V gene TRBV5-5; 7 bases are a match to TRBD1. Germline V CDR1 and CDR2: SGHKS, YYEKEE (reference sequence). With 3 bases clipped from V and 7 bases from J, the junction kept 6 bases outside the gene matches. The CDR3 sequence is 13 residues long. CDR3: CASSSDRVGGYTF. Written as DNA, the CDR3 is TGTGCCAGCAGCTCCGACAGGGTTGGTGGCTACACCTTC. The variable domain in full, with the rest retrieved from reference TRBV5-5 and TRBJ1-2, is DAGVTQSPTHLIKTRGQQVTLRCSPISGHKSVSWYQQVLGQGPQFIFQYYEKEERGRGNFPDRFSARQFPNYSSELNVNALLLGDSALYLCASSSDRVGGYTFGSGTRLTVV.

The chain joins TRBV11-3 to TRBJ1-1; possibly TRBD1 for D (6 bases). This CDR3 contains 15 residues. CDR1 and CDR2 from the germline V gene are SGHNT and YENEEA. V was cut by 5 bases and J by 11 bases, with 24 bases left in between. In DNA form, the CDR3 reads TGTGCCAGCAGCAAGTCCACCTCCTTGGGGGCTACCGCTTTCTTT. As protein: CASSKSTSLGATAFF.

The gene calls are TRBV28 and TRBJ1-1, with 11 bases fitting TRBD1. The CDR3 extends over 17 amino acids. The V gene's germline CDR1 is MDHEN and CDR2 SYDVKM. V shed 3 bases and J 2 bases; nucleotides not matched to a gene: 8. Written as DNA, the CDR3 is TGTGCCAGCAGTTTTACACCGGGACAGGGGGGTAACACTGAAGCTTTCTTT. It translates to CASSFTPGQGGNTEAFF.

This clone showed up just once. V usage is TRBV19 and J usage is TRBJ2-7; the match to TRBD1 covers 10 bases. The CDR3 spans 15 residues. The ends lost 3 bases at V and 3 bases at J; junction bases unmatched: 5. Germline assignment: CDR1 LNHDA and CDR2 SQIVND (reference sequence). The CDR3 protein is CASSMGGTGVYEQYF. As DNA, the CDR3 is TGTGCCAGTAGTATGGGAGGGACAGGGGTCTACGAGCAGTACTTC.

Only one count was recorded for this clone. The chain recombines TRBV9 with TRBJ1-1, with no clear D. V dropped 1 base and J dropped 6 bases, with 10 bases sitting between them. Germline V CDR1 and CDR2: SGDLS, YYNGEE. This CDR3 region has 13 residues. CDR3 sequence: CASSVRDGAEAFF. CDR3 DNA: TGTGCCAGCAGCGTACGGGATGGGGCTGAAGCTTTCTTT.

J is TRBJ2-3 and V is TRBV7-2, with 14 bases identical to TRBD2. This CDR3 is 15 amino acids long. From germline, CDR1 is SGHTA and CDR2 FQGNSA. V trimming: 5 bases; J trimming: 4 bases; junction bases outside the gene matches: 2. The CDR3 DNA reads TGTGCCAGCAGCGGGACTAGCGGGGGTCCAGATACGCAGTATTTT. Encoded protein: CASSGTSGGPDTQYF.

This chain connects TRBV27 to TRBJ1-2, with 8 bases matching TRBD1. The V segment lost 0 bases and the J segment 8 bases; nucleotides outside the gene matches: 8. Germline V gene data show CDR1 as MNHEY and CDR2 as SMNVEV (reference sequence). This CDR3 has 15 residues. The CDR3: CASSLSRRGQDGYTF. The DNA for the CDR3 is TGTGCCAGCAGTTTATCTCGCAGGGGGCAAGACGGCTACACCTTC.

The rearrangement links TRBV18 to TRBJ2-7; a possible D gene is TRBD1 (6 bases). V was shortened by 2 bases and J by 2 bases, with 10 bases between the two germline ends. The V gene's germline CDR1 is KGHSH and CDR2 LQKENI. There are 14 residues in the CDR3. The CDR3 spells CASSPGTSAYEQYF. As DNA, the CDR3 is TGTGCCAGCTCACCAGGGACAAGTGCCTACGAGCAGTACTTC.

The CDR3 spells CASSLHATGVRGYTF. The CDR3 DNA follows: TGCGCCAGCAGCCTCCATGCCACAGGGGTTAGGGGCTACACCTTC. The genes are TRBV5-1 and TRBJ1-2, with 7 bases that match TRBD1. After removal of 4 bases from V and 8 bases from J, the junction contained 14 bases not matched to a gene. In germline, CDR1 is SGHRS, CDR2 YFSETQ. The CDR3 runs 15 residues. The full variable domain, its missing parts supplied by reference TRBV5-1 and TRBJ1-2, is KAGVTQTPRYLIKTRGQQVTLSCSPISGHRSVSWYQQTPGQGLQFLFEYFSETQRNKGNFPGRFSGRQFSNSRSEMNVSTLELGDSALYLCASSLHATGVRGYTFGSGTRLTVV.

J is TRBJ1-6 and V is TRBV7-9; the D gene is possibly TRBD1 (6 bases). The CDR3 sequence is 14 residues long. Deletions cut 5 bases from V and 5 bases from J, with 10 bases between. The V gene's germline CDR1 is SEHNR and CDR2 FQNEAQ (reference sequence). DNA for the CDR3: TGTGCCAGCAGCCAGGACAGTGATAATTCACCCCTCCACTTT. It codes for CASSQDSDNSPLHF.

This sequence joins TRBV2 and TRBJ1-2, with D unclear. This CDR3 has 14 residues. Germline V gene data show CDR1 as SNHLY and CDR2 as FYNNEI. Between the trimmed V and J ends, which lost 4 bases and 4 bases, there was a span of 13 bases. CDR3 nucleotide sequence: TGTGCCAGCAGTGGAAGGACTACTGGCTATGGCTACACCTTC. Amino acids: CASSGRTTGYGYTF. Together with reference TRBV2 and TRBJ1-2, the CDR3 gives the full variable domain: EPEVTQTPSHQVTQMGQEVILRCVPISNHLYFYWYRQILGQKVEFLVSFYNNEISEKSEIFDDQFSVERPDGSNFTLKIRSTKLEDSAMYFCASSGRTTGYGYTFGSGTRLTVV.

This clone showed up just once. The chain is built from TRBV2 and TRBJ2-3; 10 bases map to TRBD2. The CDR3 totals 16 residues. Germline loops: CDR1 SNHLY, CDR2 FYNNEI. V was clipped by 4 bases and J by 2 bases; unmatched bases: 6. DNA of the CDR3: TGTGCCAGCAGTGCTGGAGCGGGGGGGAACACAGATACGCAGTATTTT. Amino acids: CASSAGAGGNTDTQYF.

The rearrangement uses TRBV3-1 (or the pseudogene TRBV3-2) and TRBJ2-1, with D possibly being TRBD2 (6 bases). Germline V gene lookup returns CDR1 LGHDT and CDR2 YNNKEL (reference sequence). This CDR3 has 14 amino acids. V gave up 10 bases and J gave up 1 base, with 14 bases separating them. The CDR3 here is CATHPGGSYNEQFF. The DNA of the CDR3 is TGTGCCACCCACCCCGGGGGATCCTACAATGAGCAGTTCTTC.

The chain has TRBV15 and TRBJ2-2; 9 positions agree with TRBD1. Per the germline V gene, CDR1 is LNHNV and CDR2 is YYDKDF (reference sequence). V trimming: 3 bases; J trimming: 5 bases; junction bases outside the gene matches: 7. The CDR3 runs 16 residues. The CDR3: CATSRGGTGRTGELFF. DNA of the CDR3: TGTGCCACCAGCAGGGGGGGGACAGGGCGGACCGGGGAGCTGTTTTTT.

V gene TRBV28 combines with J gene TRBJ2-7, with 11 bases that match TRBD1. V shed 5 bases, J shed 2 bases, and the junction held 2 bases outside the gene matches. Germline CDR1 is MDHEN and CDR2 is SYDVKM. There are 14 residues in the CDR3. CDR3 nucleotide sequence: TGTGCCAGCAGTCGGGGACAGGGGGCCTACGAGCAGTACTTC. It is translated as CASSRGQGAYEQYF.

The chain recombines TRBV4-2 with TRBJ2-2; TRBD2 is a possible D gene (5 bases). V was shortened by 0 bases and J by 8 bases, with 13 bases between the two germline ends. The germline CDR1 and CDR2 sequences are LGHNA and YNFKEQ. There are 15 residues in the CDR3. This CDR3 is CASSQEERPAGELFF. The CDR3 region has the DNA TGTGCCAGCAGCCAAGAAGAGCGGCCAGCAGGGGAGCTGTTTTTT.

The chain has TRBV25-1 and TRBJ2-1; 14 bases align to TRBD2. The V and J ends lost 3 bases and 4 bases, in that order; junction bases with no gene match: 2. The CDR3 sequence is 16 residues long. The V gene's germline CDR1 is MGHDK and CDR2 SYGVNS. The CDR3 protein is CASSETSGGAYNEQFF. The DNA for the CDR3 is TGTGCCAGCAGTGAGACTAGCGGGGGGGCGTACAATGAGCAGTTCTTC.

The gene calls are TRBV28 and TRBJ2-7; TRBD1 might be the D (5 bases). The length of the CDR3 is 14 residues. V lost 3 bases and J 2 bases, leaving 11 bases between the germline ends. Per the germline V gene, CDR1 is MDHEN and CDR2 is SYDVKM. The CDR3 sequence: CASSLVAGTYEQYF. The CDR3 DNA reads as TGTGCCAGCAGTTTGGTGGCAGGGACCTACGAGCAGTACTTC. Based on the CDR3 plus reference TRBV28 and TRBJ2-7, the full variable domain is DVKVTQSSRYLVKRTGEKVFLECVQDMDHENMFWYRQDPGLGLRLIYFSYDVKMKEKGDIPEGYSVSREKKERFSLILESASTNQTSMYLCASSLVAGTYEQYFGPGTRLTVT.

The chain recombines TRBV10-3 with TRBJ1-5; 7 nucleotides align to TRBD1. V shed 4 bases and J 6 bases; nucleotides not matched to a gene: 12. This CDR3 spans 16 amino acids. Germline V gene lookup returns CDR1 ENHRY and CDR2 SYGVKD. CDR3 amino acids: CAISGDSEKVGQPQHF. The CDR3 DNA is TGTGCCATCAGTGGGGACAGCGAAAAAGTCGGTCAGCCCCAGCATTTT.

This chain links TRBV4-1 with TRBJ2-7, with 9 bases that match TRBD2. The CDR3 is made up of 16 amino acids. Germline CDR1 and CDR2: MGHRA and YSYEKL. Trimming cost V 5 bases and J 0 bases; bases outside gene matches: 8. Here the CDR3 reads CASSVLAGPSSYEQYF. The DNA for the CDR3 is TGCGCCAGCAGCGTTCTAGCGGGGCCTAGCTCCTACGAGCAGTACTTC.

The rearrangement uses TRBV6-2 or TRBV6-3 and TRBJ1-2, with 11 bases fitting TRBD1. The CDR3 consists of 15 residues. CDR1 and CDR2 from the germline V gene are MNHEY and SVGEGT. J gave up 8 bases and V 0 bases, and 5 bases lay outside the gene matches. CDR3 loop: CASSYSPDRGHGYTF. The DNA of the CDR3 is TGTGCCAGCAGTTACTCACCGGACAGGGGGCACGGCTACACCTTC.